This T cell receptor (beta chain) appears in the sequencing data of a study of OX40 agonist ivuxolimab in advanced cancers. The V and J ends lost 5 bases and 4 bases, in that order; junction bases with no gene match: 1. Per the germline V gene, CDR1 is SGHVS and CDR2 is FQNEAQ. The CDR3 is made up of 15 amino acids. This clone was observed a handful of times. Profiling relied on immunoSEQ multiplex PCR, and the TCRdb table lists in-frame clones only, not all of them. The sample has some 44,000 clones, under 90% seen once; the top ten hold roughly 25%. The specimen comprised CD4+ or CD8+ T cells sorted from blood, sampled in a trial of the OX40 agonist ivuxolimab. This chain links TRBV7-8 with TRBJ2-3; 15 positions match TRBD2. The source of this sequence is an adult with an advanced solid tumor such as melanoma, head and neck, liver or kidney cancer. CDR3 bases: TGTGCCAGCAGCCGGACTAGCGGGAGGGCAGATACGCAGTATTTT. Protein: CASSRTSGRADTQYF.